This T cell receptor beta chain was profiled in a study of OX40 agonist ivuxolimab in advanced cancers. Study as a whole: Patients' therapy was ivuxolimab, an antibody that acts as an agonist of OX40 (CD134). The study's findings and limits: Clonal expansion among partial responders at 0.1-3.0 mg/kg ranked near the lowest.

The repertoire was sequenced with immunoSEQ multiplex PCR; TCRdb's copy has only in-frame clones and lacks some. Altogether under 70,000 clones are present, roughly nine tenths being singletons, with the ten largest covering approximately 0.62%. On this clone itself: Its matching antigen is unknown.

The germline gives CDR1 SGHDT, CDR2 YYEEEE. This CDR3 has 15 amino acids. J lost 4 bases, V lost 4 bases, and 9 bases had no gene match. Samples of blood were obtained at baseline, on cycle 4 day 1, and on cycle 7 day 1. This sample comprised CD4+ or CD8+ T cells sorted from blood, obtained in a trial of the OX40 agonist ivuxolimab. This receptor was taken from an adult with an advanced solid tumor such as melanoma, head and neck, liver or kidney cancer. The genes are TRBV5-6 and TRBJ2-7, with 9 bases fitting TRBD1. The CDR3 DNA sequence: TGTGCCAGCAGCCTCCCCGGGACAGGGCAATACGAGCAGTACTTC. Translating gives CASSLPGTGQYEQYF.